The 6 T cell receptor beta chains presented below share a single source sample, sequenced in a study of cytomegalovirus exposure and HLA in healthy donors. The primer mix had 60 Vbeta and 13 Jbeta primers. The repertoire was sequenced with immunoSEQ multiplex PCR; TCRdb's copy has only in-frame clones and lacks some. The sample has over 95,000 clones, more than 60% seen once. Sequenced material: PBMCs. Receptors were obtained from a female donor in good health and CMV-seronegative.

J is TRBJ1-6 and V is TRBV6-4, with 9 bases that match TRBD1. The J segment lost 7 bases and the V segment lost 6 bases, leaving 13 bases of the junction unmatched. Looked up from germline, CDR1 is MRHNA and CDR2 is SNTAGT. This CDR3 has 17 amino acids. The CDR3 sequence: CASREHGDRVPNSPLHF. CDR3 bases: TGTGCCAGCAGGGAACACGGGGACAGGGTTCCCAATTCACCCCTCCACTTT.

The J gene is TRBJ1-1, the V gene TRBV19; D unclear. The length of the CDR3 is 13 residues. Trimming shortened V by 10 bases and J by 5 bases, and 17 bases separated the two germline ends. Germline values: CDR1 LNHDA, CDR2 SQIVND (reference sequence). CDR3 sequence reads: CATSFVPGTEAFF. CDR3 sequence (DNA): TGTGCCACCTCTTTCGTCCCGGGTACTGAAGCTTTCTTT.

The chain carries TRBV4-3 and TRBJ2-1; 9 bases map to TRBD2. Per germline, CDR1 LGHNA and CDR2 YSLEER. Trimming cost V 1 base and J 4 bases; bases outside gene matches: 5. This CDR3 is 16 amino acids long. The CDR3, as DNA: TGCGCCAGCAGCCAAGTGCGCGGGGGGGCTTACAATGAGCAGTTCTTC. Protein product: CASSQVRGGAYNEQFF.

This clone appeared once. This chain connects TRBV5-1 to TRBJ2-5; 8 nucleotides align to TRBD1. The CDR3 is 14 residues long. Looked up from germline, CDR1 is SGHRS and CDR2 is YFSETQ. Trimming took 4 bases from V and 5 from J; bases not matched to a gene: 7. The chain's CDR3 is CASSGSGGVETQYF. Written as DNA, the CDR3 is TGCGCCAGCAGCGGTTCAGGGGGCGTGGAGACCCAGTACTTC.

The rearrangement uses TRBV30 and TRBJ1-5, with 7 positions matching TRBD1. The CDR3 contains 16 residues. With 2 bases clipped from V and 2 bases from J, the junction kept 9 bases outside the gene matches. Germline-derived CDR1 and CDR2 are GTSNPN and SVGIG (reference sequence). CDR3: CAWSPRGGIGNQPQHF. The DNA of the CDR3 is TGTGCCTGGAGTCCCAGAGGGGGCATCGGCAATCAGCCCCAGCATTTT.

This chain connects TRBV11-2 to TRBJ2-1; weak D call: TRBD1 (5 bases). The V gene lost 0 bases and the J gene lost 2 bases, with 11 bases spanning the gap. The length of the CDR3 is 16 residues. Per the germline V gene, CDR1 is SGHAT and CDR2 is FQNNGV. The DNA for the CDR3 is TGTGCCAGCAGCTTAGATGACACAGGAGCCTACAATGAGCAGTTCTTC. Protein sequence: CASSLDDTGAYNEQFF. The full variable domain, its missing parts supplied by reference TRBV11-2 and TRBJ2-1, is EAGVAQSPRYKIIEKRQSVAFWCNPISGHATLYWYQQILGQGPKLLIQFQNNGVVDDSQLPKDRFSAERLKGVDSTLKIQPAKLEDSAVYLCASSLDDTGAYNEQFFGPGTRLTVL.